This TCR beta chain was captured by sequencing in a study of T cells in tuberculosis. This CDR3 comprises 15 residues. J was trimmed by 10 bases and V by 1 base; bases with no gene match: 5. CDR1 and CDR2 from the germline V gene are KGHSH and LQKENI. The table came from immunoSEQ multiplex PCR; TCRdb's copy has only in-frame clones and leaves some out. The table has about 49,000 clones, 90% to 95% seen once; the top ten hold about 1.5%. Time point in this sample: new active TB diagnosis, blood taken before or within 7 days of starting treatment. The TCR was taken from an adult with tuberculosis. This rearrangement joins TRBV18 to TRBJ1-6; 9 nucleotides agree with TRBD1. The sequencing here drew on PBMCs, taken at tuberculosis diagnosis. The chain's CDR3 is CASSPQGQGGSPLHF. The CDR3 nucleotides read TGTGCCAGCTCACCACAGGGACAGGGCGGCTCACCCCTCCACTTT. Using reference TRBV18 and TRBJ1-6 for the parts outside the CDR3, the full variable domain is NAGVMQNPRHLVRRRGQEARLRCSPMKGHSHVYWYRQLPEEGLKFMVYLQKENIIDESGMPKERFSAEFPKEGPSILRIQQVVRGDSAAYFCASSPQGQGGSPLHFGNGTRLTVT.